Given below is one T cell receptor (beta chain) in context. The sample originates from a study of CD8+ T cells in alopecia areata. Study-wide background: Using the percentage of affected scalp area, treated patients' severity was scored.

RNA, once extracted, was reverse transcribed into cDNA for use as the sequencing template. Profiling relied on immunoSEQ multiplex PCR, and the TCRdb table lists in-frame clones only, not all of them. The sample lists about 290,000 clones, 58% seen once, with over 1.5% in the top ten. The germline gives CDR1 MDHEN, CDR2 SYDVKM. The CDR3 runs 14 residues. Trimming cost V 6 bases and J 4 bases, with 12 bases left between them. Described treatment: oral pan-JAK inhibitor, 5-10 mg twice daily. The V gene is TRBV28, the J gene TRBJ1-4; no clear D. This sequence originates from a human donor with alopecia areata. This specimen was CD4+ T cells sorted from blood, taken at week 24, from a patient treated with tofacitinib. The CDR3 DNA reads as TGTGCCAGCAGCCCCTTTGCGATTAATGAAAAACTGTTTTTT. Its translation is CASSPFAINEKLFF.